The 21 T cell receptor beta chains presented below share a single source sample, sequenced in a study of pediatric ulcerative colitis. Profiling relied on immunoSEQ multiplex PCR, and the TCRdb table lists in-frame clones only, not all of them. The data show around 61,000 clones, with 80% to 90% seen just once and roughly 3.8% held by the top ten. Sequencing input: blood. Every receptor here comes from a boy aged 5-17 years with severe ulcerative colitis.

This sequence joins TRBV10-2 and TRBJ2-1; 8 bases map to TRBD2. Germline CDR1 reads WSHSY; CDR2 reads SAAADI. This CDR3 is 14 amino acids long. The junction had 10 bases not matched to a gene; V was cut back by 3 bases and J by 12 bases. The CDR3 sequence: CASSESGSPPWQFF. In nucleotides, the CDR3 is TGCGCCAGCAGTGAAAGCGGGAGTCCTCCTTGGCAGTTCTTC.

The V gene is TRBV11-3, the J gene TRBJ2-7; D may be TRBD2 (6 bases). CDR1 and CDR2 (germline): SGHNT, YENEEA. Deletions cut 8 bases from V and 5 bases from J, with 22 bases between. This CDR3 spans 15 amino acids. The CDR3 region is CASSEGGNPLDEQYF. The CDR3 DNA reads as TGTGCCAGCTCGGAGGGCGGGAACCCCCTAGACGAGCAGTACTTC.

Only a few counts were recorded for this clone. The rearrangement uses TRBV19 and TRBJ2-7; TRBD1 aligns across 10 bases. CDR3 length: 16 amino acids. J was trimmed by 6 bases and V by 4 bases; bases with no gene match: 12. The germline V gene has CDR1 LNHDA and CDR2 SQIVND (reference sequence). As DNA, the CDR3 is TGTGCCAGTAGTAACCGACCGGGACAGGGGTCTAGCGAGCAGTACTTC. This encodes CASSNRPGQGSSEQYF.

V is TRBV7-9 and J is TRBJ2-1, with a weak D call TRBD2 (5 bases). This CDR3 is built from 15 residues. CDR1 is SEHNR, CDR2 FQNEAQ, per germline (reference sequence). V was pared by 3 bases and J by 5 bases, with 14 bases between. The CDR3 loop reads CASSFLAGENNEQFF. In DNA, the CDR3 is TGTGCCAGCAGCTTCCTAGCAGGAGAAAACAATGAGCAGTTCTTC.

This clone occurred a few times. This sequence joins TRBV5-1 and TRBJ1-2, with 8 bases identical to TRBD1. V shed 4 bases and J 8 bases; nucleotides not matched to a gene: 19. The CDR3 sequence is 17 residues long. CDR1 and CDR2 (germline): SGHRS, YFSETQ. CDR3 region: CASSRGMDRAEGQGYTF. CDR3 nucleotides: TGCGCCAGCAGCCGAGGGATGGACAGGGCCGAAGGTCAGGGCTACACCTTC.

The chain has TRBV5-1 and TRBJ1-2; D not certain. Germline CDR1 SGHRS, CDR2 YFSETQ. V lost 0 bases, J lost 11 bases, and 11 bases lay in between. The CDR3 has 12 amino acids. CDR3 sequence: CASSLAETAYTF. CDR3 in DNA: TGCGCCAGCAGCTTGGCCGAAACAGCTTACACCTTC.

The chain links TRBV5-1 to TRBJ2-3; no reliable D call. The CDR3 has 14 residues. Trimming removed 5 bases at V and 2 bases at J, with 12 bases between. Germline loops: CDR1 SGHRS, CDR2 YFSETQ. The CDR3 DNA reads as TGCGCCAGCAGGACGGCAATACTCACAGATACGCAGTATTTT. Translating it yields CASRTAILTDTQYF.

The V and J genes are TRBV6-5 and TRBJ2-2, with a possible D match to TRBD1 (6 bases). The V end was cut by 2 bases, the J end by 5 bases, with 9 bases between. CDR1 is MNHEY and CDR2 is SVGAGI in the germline V gene. The CDR3 contains 14 residues. CDR3 sequence reads: CASSYEGHTGELFF. In nucleotides, the CDR3 is TGTGCCAGCAGTTACGAGGGACATACCGGGGAGCTGTTTTTT.

The V call is TRBV6-1, the J call TRBJ2-5; 7 positions match TRBD2. The DNA matches TRBJ2-7 better at its end, which makes the J call doubtful. The germline CDR1 and CDR2 sequences are MNHNS and SASEGT. This CDR3 comprises 16 residues. DNA of the CDR3: TGTGCCAGCAGTGAACAGGCGGGAGTAGGGCCCTACGAGCAGTACTTC. Translation gives CASSEQAGVGPYEQYF.

The chain combines TRBV18 with TRBJ2-5, with D possibly being TRBD2 (6 bases). CDR1 is KGHSH, CDR2 LQKENI, per germline. V was clipped by 1 base and J by 0 bases, with 9 bases between them. The CDR3 spans 15 residues. The CDR3 DNA reads TGTGCCAGCTCACCACTAGCGGCCAACCAAGAGACCCAGTACTTC. This codes for CASSPLAANQETQYF.

In nucleotides, the CDR3 is TGCGCCAGCAGTGATAGTCGCCAAGAGACCCAGTACTTC. Translating it yields CASSDSRQETQYF. This rearrangement joins TRBV10-1 to TRBJ2-5; no clear D gene. This CDR3 is 13 amino acids long. Germline V gene data show CDR1 as WNHNN and CDR2 as SYGVQD (reference sequence). Trimming stripped 3 bases from V and 1 base from J, with 6 bases between.

The chain joins TRBV4-3 to TRBJ1-1; perhaps TRBD1 as D (6 bases). Trimming removed 2 bases from V and 4 bases from J, with 14 bases in between. Germline assignment: CDR1 LGHNA and CDR2 YSLEER. The CDR3 consists of 15 residues. The CDR3 loop reads CASSQNRVLGTEAFF. The DNA for the CDR3 is TGCGCCAGCAGCCAAAACAGGGTGTTGGGCACTGAAGCTTTCTTT.

The chain joins TRBV29-1 to TRBJ2-7, with 8 nucleotides matching TRBD2. Germline loops: CDR1 SQVTM, CDR2 ANQGSEA. J lost 5 bases, V lost 4 bases, and 4 bases had no gene match. The CDR3 is made up of 12 amino acids. The CDR3 sequence: CSVAKREHEQYF. As DNA, the CDR3 is TGCAGCGTTGCAAAGCGGGAGCACGAGCAGTACTTC.

This clone was found a few times. The V call is TRBV5-4, the J call TRBJ1-1; D unresolved. The germline V gene has CDR1 SGHNT and CDR2 YYREEE (reference sequence). CDR3 length: 13 amino acids. V dropped 4 bases and J dropped 1 base, with 8 bases sitting between them. This chain's CDR3 is CASSVRQNTEAFF. CDR3 nucleotides: TGTGCCAGCAGCGTCCGACAGAACACTGAAGCTTTCTTT.

The rearrangement joins TRBV5-1 to TRBJ2-3; D possibly corresponds to TRBD2 (5 bases). The CDR3 contains 13 residues. CDR1 is SGHRS and CDR2 is YFSETQ in the germline V gene. V lost 5 bases and J 4 bases, leaving 11 bases between the germline ends. The CDR3 here is CASRIGVPDTQYF. Written as DNA, the CDR3 is TGCGCCAGCAGGATCGGGGTCCCAGATACGCAGTATTTT.

This clone occurred once. V is TRBV6-1 and J is TRBJ2-1, with 9 bases fitting TRBD1. The CDR3 has 17 residues. Germline-derived CDR1 and CDR2 are MNHNS and SASEGT. After removal of 0 bases from V and 8 bases from J, the junction contained 11 bases not matched to a gene. CDR3 DNA: TGTGCCAGCAGTGAAGCATTGACAGGGGGTCTTGGGCATGAGCAGTTCTTC. Amino acid sequence: CASSEALTGGLGHEQFF.

The rearrangement uses TRBV6-1 and TRBJ1-2; D is unclear. V lost 1 base and J lost 12, with 21 bases in between. Germline V gene lookup returns CDR1 MNHNS and CDR2 SASEGT. This CDR3 has 15 residues. The chain's CDR3 is CASSEGVQRNMADTF. As DNA, the CDR3 is TGTGCCAGCAGTGAAGGTGTTCAGAGGAATATGGCTGACACCTTC.

The chain carries TRBV7-8 and TRBJ2-7, with D possibly being TRBD1 or TRBD2 (6 bases each). Looked up from germline, CDR1 is SGHVS and CDR2 is FQNEAQ. This CDR3 comprises 16 residues. Trimming stripped 1 base from V and 2 bases from J, with 15 bases between. The CDR3 is CASSLVAGHLAYEQYF. The DNA for the CDR3 is TGTGCCAGCAGCTTAGTGGCGGGACATCTTGCCTACGAGCAGTACTTC.

The J gene is TRBJ1-5, the V gene TRBV6-5; 8 nucleotides align to TRBD1. From germline, CDR1 is MNHEY and CDR2 SVGAGI. The CDR3 is made up of 12 amino acids. J lost 8 bases, V lost 6 bases, and 3 bases had no gene match. CDR3 region: CASRTGQEPQHF. The CDR3 bases are TGTGCCAGCAGGACGGGACAGGAGCCCCAGCATTTT.

The chain uses TRBV11-2 and TRBJ2-1; no firm D call. There are 15 residues in the CDR3. Germline lookup yields CDR1 SGHAT and CDR2 FQNNGV. Trimming took 5 bases from V and 9 from J, leaving 20 bases between them. In DNA, the CDR3 is TGTGCCAGCAGCCCCGCCCCCGACAAAACCGGTGAGCAGTTCTTC. This codes for CASSPAPDKTGEQFF.

J is TRBJ1-1 and V is TRBV13; TRBD1 matches 8 bases. Losses at the gene ends were 2 bases for V and 8 bases for J; bases not matched to a gene: 10. Germline V lookup: CDR1 PRHDT, CDR2 FYEKMQ (reference sequence). The CDR3 sequence is 15 residues long. CDR3 loop: CASSLTGQGNLEAFF. CDR3 sequence (DNA): TGTGCCAGCAGCTTAACAGGACAGGGTAATCTAGAAGCTTTCTTT. Supplemented by reference TRBV13 and TRBJ1-1, the full variable domain reads AAGVIQSPRHLIKEKRETATLKCYPIPRHDTVYWYQQGPGQDPQFLISFYEKMQSDKGSIPDRFSAQQFSDYHSELNMSSLELGDSALYFCASSLTGQGNLEAFFGQGTRLTVV.